This T cell receptor beta chain was captured in a study of cytomegalovirus exposure and HLA in healthy donors. V lost 7 bases to trimming and J lost 8 bases, with 14 bases between them. CDR1 and CDR2 from the germline V gene are LNHDA and SQIVND (reference sequence). The CDR3 has 13 amino acids. PCR was performed using 60 Vbeta and 13 Jbeta primers. The assay was immunoSEQ multiplex PCR, and TCRdb's table has in-frame clones only and misses some. Of 110,000 to 150,000 clones detected, 75% to 80% appear once; the ten largest clones hold roughly 4.3%. This sequence was found in a male donor in good health and CMV-seronegative. Sequenced sample: PBMCs. This chain uses TRBV19 with TRBJ2-2; D ambiguous. The CDR3 protein is CASTRSGAGELFF. The CDR3 region has the DNA TGTGCCAGTACCAGATCGGGTGCGGGGGAGCTGTTTTTT. The full variable domain, in which reference TRBV19 and TRBJ2-2 provide the parts outside the CDR3, is DGGITQSPKYLFRKEGQNVTLSCEQNLNHDAMYWYRQDPGQGLRLIYYSQIVNDFQKGDIAEGYSVSREKKESFPLTVTSAQKNPTAFYLCASTRSGAGELFFGEGSRLTVL.